This record covers a single TCR beta chain. TCRdb keeps only in-frame clones here, not all; method: immunoSEQ multiplex PCR. The repertoire has about 300,000 clones, around 88% of them found once; the top ten carry 5.5% to 8.5%. The data were taken from a study of blood T cell repertoires in COVID-19. Study-level background: The United States, Italy and Spain were the sources of the acute and convalescent COVID-19 samples. T cells, B-cell-depleted T cells, or PBMCs supplied cDNA or gDNA.

The CDR3 has 13 residues. V lost 1 base to trimming and J lost 4 bases, with 6 bases between them. The specimen was peripheral blood. The clonotype comes from a woman in her twenties or thirties who had recovered from COVID-19. The genes are TRBV12-3 or TRBV12-4 and TRBJ2-3; D not certain. The CDR3 DNA reads as TGTGCCAGCAGTTTAGTTACATCAGATACGCAGTATTTT. Its protein is CASSLVTSDTQYF.